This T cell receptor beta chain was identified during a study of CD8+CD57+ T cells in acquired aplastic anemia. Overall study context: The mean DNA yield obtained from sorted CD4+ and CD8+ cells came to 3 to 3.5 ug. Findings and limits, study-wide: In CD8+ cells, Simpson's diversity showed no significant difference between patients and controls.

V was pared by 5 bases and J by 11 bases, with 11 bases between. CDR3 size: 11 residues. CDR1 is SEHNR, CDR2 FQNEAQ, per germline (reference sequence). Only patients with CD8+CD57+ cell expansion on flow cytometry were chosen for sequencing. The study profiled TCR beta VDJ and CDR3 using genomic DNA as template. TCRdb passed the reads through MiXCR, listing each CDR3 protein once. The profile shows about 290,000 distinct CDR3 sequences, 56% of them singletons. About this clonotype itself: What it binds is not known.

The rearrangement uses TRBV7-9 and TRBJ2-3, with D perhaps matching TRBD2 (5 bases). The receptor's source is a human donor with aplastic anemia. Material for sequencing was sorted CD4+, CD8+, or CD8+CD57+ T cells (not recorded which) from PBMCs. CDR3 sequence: CASSPRGGQYF. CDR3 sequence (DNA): TGTGCCAGCAGCCCCAGAGGAGGGCAGTATTTT.